Below, 9 T cell receptor beta chains from the same sample are listed, as sequenced in a study of OX40 agonist ivuxolimab in advanced cancers. Data came from immunoSEQ multiplex PCR; TCRdb stores just in-frame clones and leaves some out. Among 45,000 to 65,000 clones, about 87% were seen once, and the ten largest hold more than 1.5%. Sample: CD4+ or CD8+ T cells sorted from blood, taken in a trial of the OX40 agonist ivuxolimab. These receptors were taken from an adult with an advanced solid tumor such as melanoma, head and neck, liver or kidney cancer.

This CDR3 is CASSSTRHDGYTF. The CDR3 DNA is TGTGCCAGCAGCTCAACGAGGCACGACGGCTACACCTTC. The chain has TRBV7-2 and TRBJ1-2, with no clear D. This CDR3 spans 13 amino acids. Trimming shortened V by 4 bases and J by 8 bases, and 14 bases separated the two germline ends. Germline V gene lookup returns CDR1 SGHTA and CDR2 FQGNSA.

The chain is built from TRBV5-6 and TRBJ1-5; D possibly corresponds to TRBD1 (6 bases). This CDR3 spans 14 amino acids. The V and J ends lost 4 bases and 3 bases respectively, with 11 bases between them. CDR1 is SGHDT and CDR2 is YYEEEE in the germline V gene. CDR3 nucleotides: TGTGCCAGCAGCGAACAGGGAACCAATCAGCCCCAGCATTTT. Translated, it gives CASSEQGTNQPQHF. Using reference TRBV5-6 and TRBJ1-5 for the parts outside the CDR3, the full variable domain is DAGVTQSPTHLIKTRGQQVTLRCSPKSGHDTVSWYQQALGQGPQFIFQYYEEEERQRGNFPDRFSGHQFPNYSSELNVNALLLGDSALYLCASSEQGTNQPQHFGDGTRLSIL.

The J gene is TRBJ2-3, the V gene TRBV4-2; no reliable D call. CDR1 and CDR2 (germline): LGHNA, YNFKEQ. The CDR3 sequence is 15 residues long. V shed 3 bases and J shed 1 base, with 11 bases lying between them. The chain's CDR3 is CASSQGGDGTDTQYF. The CDR3 bases are TGTGCCAGCAGCCAGGGCGGAGATGGCACAGATACGCAGTATTTT.

This clone was found once. The chain carries TRBV18 and TRBJ1-2; D unresolved. Trimming took off 5 bases at V and 7 bases at J, with 17 bases between the two ends. Germline V lookup: CDR1 KGHSH, CDR2 LQKENI. CDR3 length equals 14 residues. The CDR3 sequence is CASSATEDPGGYTF. In nucleotides, the CDR3 is TGTGCCAGCTCAGCCACAGAAGATCCCGGTGGCTACACCTTC.

The chain's CDR3 is CASSVREYEQYV. CDR3 DNA: TGTGCCAGCAGTGTCAGGGAGTACGAGCAGTACGTC. V and J are TRBV2 and TRBJ2-7, with D perhaps assigned TRBD1 or TRBD2 (5 bases each). The CDR3 sequence is 12 residues long. The germline gives CDR1 SNHLY, CDR2 FYNNEI. V was trimmed by 4 bases and J by 4 bases, leaving 8 bases between them.

The chain employs TRBV19 and TRBJ2-1; TRBD1 matches at 11 bases. CDR1 is LNHDA and CDR2 is SQIVND in the germline V gene (reference sequence). The CDR3 is made up of 17 amino acids. J gave up 3 bases and V 5 bases, and 9 bases lay outside the gene matches. Here the CDR3 reads CASSLTSGTGGYNEQFF. The DNA of the CDR3 is TGTGCCAGTAGTCTTACATCCGGGACAGGGGGCTACAATGAGCAGTTCTTC.

This clone was seen a single time. The chain uses TRBV20-1 and TRBJ1-2; D is uncertain. Germline assignment: CDR1 DFQATT and CDR2 SNEGSKA (reference sequence). The CDR3 spans 11 residues. In DNA form, the CDR3 reads TGCGCCAGACGGGTTAACTATGGCTACACCTTC. This encodes CARRVNYGYTF.

The rearrangement uses TRBV7-6 and TRBJ1-2; no clear D. The CDR3 is 13 residues long. The germline V and J ends were trimmed by 6 bases and 2 bases, with 10 bases remaining between them. Germline-derived CDR1 and CDR2 are SGHVS and FNYEAQ. The CDR3 nucleotides read TGTGCCAGCAGTCGTGACATCAACTATGGCTACACCTTC. Translated: CASSRDINYGYTF. Full variable domain (outside the CDR3, taken from reference TRBV7-6 and TRBJ1-2): GAGVSQSPRYKVTKRGQDVALRCDPISGHVSLYWYRQALGQGPEFLTYFNYEAQQDKSGLPNDRFSAERPEGSISTLTIQRTEQRDSAMYRCASSRDINYGYTFGSGTRLTVV.

This clone was picked up one time. The CDR3: CASSPQGTGFNEQFF. CDR3 DNA sequence: TGTGCCAGCAGCCCGCAGGGGACAGGCTTTAATGAGCAGTTCTTC. J is TRBJ2-1 and V is TRBV7-9; TRBD1 aligns across 8 bases. Per the germline V gene, CDR1 is SEHNR and CDR2 is FQNEAQ (reference sequence). The CDR3 is 15 residues long. V dropped 5 bases and J dropped 7; count of bases not matched to a gene: 10.